These 17 T cell receptor beta chains originate from one sample sequenced in a study of T cells after yellow fever vaccination (dated by TCRdb to the late 2010s). The library relied on 5' RACE. The instrument given in TCRdb is Illumina HiSeq 2500. The public reads were reprocessed in TCRdb via fastp at Q25 and MiXCR, keeping in-frame beta chains. Rows are unified per CDR3 protein, each entry keeping the most common DNA and genes. Present in this sample are 500,000 to 650,000 distinct CDR3 sequences, around an eighth of which were seen just once. The ten largest clonotypes hold 15% of the sample. The treatment or condition label corresponds to: live attenuated yellow fever vaccine strain. Sample: PBMCs, taken on the day of the yellow fever booster vaccination. All receptors come from a young man who received the YFV17D yellow fever vaccine.

The genes are TRBV6-1 and TRBJ2-1, with D perhaps being TRBD1 or TRBD2 (5 bases each). The CDR3 has 15 amino acids. Germline V gives CDR1 MNHNS, CDR2 SASEGT. The V end was cut by 4 bases, the J end by 3 bases, with 13 bases between. The CDR3 reads CASSASGAGYNEQFF. DNA for the CDR3: TGTGCCAGCAGTGCCTCCGGGGCGGGCTACAATGAGCAGTTCTTC.

This clonotype appeared many times. This chain links TRBV5-1 with TRBJ2-1, with 9 bases that match TRBD1. Germline-derived CDR1 and CDR2 are SGHRS and YFSETQ. Germline trimming cut 0 bases from V and 8 bases from J; bases unmatched to any gene: 6. This CDR3 comprises 15 residues. DNA of the CDR3: TGCGCCAGCAGCTTGGCGACAGGGGGGAGTGATGAGCAGTTCTTC. Translating it yields CASSLATGGSDEQFF.

CDR3 DNA sequence: TGTGCCAGCCGGGACGGGCGTCTGGGTAGCACGAATTCACCCCTCCACTTT. The encoded protein is CASRDGRLGSTNSPLHF. This chain uses TRBV7-9 with TRBJ1-6, with D tentatively TRBD1 (5 bases). The CDR3 covers 17 residues. V was cut by 8 bases and J by 7 bases, with 24 bases left in between. CDR1 and CDR2 from the germline V gene are SEHNR and FQNEAQ (reference sequence).

The table lists this clonotype with many counts. This chain uses TRBV14 with TRBJ2-5; D not resolved. Between the trimmed V and J ends, which lost 0 bases and 6 bases, there was a span of 5 bases. CDR1 is SGHDN, CDR2 FVKESK, per germline. The CDR3 length is 12 residues. CDR3 sequence: CASSQESQTQYF. Here the CDR3 DNA reads TGTGCCAGCAGCCAAGAATCTCAGACCCAGTACTTC.

This clonotype was counted at least ten times. The rearrangement uses TRBV9 and TRBJ2-3; 9 bases agree with TRBD2. Germline loops: CDR1 SGDLS, CDR2 YYNGEE. CDR3 length equals 15 residues. Losses at the gene ends were 3 bases for V and 1 base for J; bases not matched to a gene: 3. The CDR3 loop reads CASSELAGRTDTQYF. The CDR3 DNA reads TGTGCCAGCAGCGAACTAGCGGGCCGCACAGATACGCAGTATTTT.

This chain connects TRBV18 to TRBJ1-5; 11 bases are shared with TRBD1. The ends lost 3 bases at V and 0 bases at J; junction bases unmatched: 1. Germline-derived CDR1 and CDR2 are KGHSH and LQKENI. The CDR3 covers 16 residues. The CDR3 region is CASSPGQGASNQPQHF. CDR3 in DNA: TGTGCCAGCTCACCTGGACAGGGGGCTAGCAATCAGCCCCAGCATTTT.

The genes are TRBV18 and TRBJ1-3; 10 bases line up with TRBD1. Per germline, CDR1 KGHSH and CDR2 LQKENI. The CDR3 consists of 17 residues. The V gene end was trimmed by 3 bases and the J gene end by 3 bases; junction bases not matched to a gene: 8. The CDR3 protein is CASSPPRQGANGNTIYF. The CDR3 DNA reads as TGTGCCAGCTCACCCCCCCGACAGGGGGCGAATGGAAACACCATATATTTT.

This rearrangement joins TRBV27 to TRBJ2-7; 14 bases map to TRBD2. The V gene end was trimmed by 5 bases and the J gene end by 9 bases; junction bases not matched to a gene: 18. The germline V gene has CDR1 MNHEY and CDR2 SMNVEV (reference sequence). The CDR3 has 18 amino acids. CDR3 sequence (DNA): TGTGCCAGCAGTCTACGGGGACAGGGACTAGCGGGGGACCTAGGGCAGTACTTC. Its translation is CASSLRGQGLAGDLGQYF.

This clonotype was detected only a few times. The chain uses TRBV3-1 and TRBJ1-2, with a weak D call TRBD1 (6 bases). The germline gives CDR1 LGHDT, CDR2 YNNKEL (reference sequence). The CDR3 runs to 17 residues. Trimming pared 0 bases from V and 0 bases from J, leaving 14 bases between. The CDR3 DNA reads as TGTGCCAGCAGCCAAGAAAGGGGGGGCAATTCTAACTATGGCTACACCTTC. Protein product: CASSQERGGNSNYGYTF.

This sequence joins TRBV29-1 and TRBJ2-7; a possible D gene is TRBD1 (6 bases). Germline V gene lookup returns CDR1 SQVTM and CDR2 ANQGSEA. The CDR3 covers 15 residues. Trimming removed 2 bases from V and 1 base from J, with 15 bases in between. The CDR3 DNA is TGCAGCGTTGAAAAGGGTTTTCAGGGGTCCTACGAGCAGTACTTC. It specifies CSVEKGFQGSYEQYF.

The table lists this clonotype with a few counts. This rearrangement joins TRBV5-1 to TRBJ2-6; D remains unclear. The V gene's germline CDR1 is SGHRS and CDR2 YFSETQ. CDR3 length equals 17 residues. V lost 6 bases to trimming and J lost 4 bases, with 20 bases between them. The CDR3 nucleotides are TGCGCCAGCAACACCCCTTCCGTCGAGAACGGGGCCAACGTCCTGACTTTC. Translating it yields CASNTPSVENGANVLTF.

The V gene is TRBV4-2, the J gene TRBJ2-3; D remains unclear. Germline V CDR1 and CDR2: LGHNA, YNFKEQ. The CDR3 has 16 amino acids. Trimming removed 4 bases from V and 1 base from J, with 15 bases in between. For the CDR3, the DNA is TGTGCCAGCAGCCCCGGGCTCCTCGTGGGCACAGATACGCAGTATTTT. Encoded protein: CASSPGLLVGTDTQYF.

This clonotype turned up a few times. In DNA form, the CDR3 reads TGTGCCAGCAGCGTAGCGGAGAGGAGTCTAGCCCACGAGCAGTACTTC. Its translation: CASSVAERSLAHEQYF. V is TRBV9 and J is TRBJ2-7, with D perhaps TRBD2 (5 bases). V was pared by 0 bases and J by 5 bases, with 18 bases between. This CDR3 has 16 residues. Germline V gene lookup returns CDR1 SGDLS and CDR2 YYNGEE.

This clonotype was observed a few times. The chain is built from TRBV7-9 and TRBJ2-1, with 9 bases fitting TRBD1. Germline V gene lookup returns CDR1 SEHNR and CDR2 FQNEAQ (reference sequence). The J segment lost 9 bases and the V segment lost 1 base, leaving 4 bases of the junction unmatched. The CDR3 runs 14 residues. The CDR3, as DNA: TGTGCCAGCAGCTTAGGGACAGGGGCAGCTGAGCAGTTCTTC. This gives the protein CASSLGTGAAEQFF.

The chain has TRBV7-2 and TRBJ2-5, with TRBD2 matching over 8 bases. This CDR3 contains 14 residues. CDR1 and CDR2 (germline): SGHTA, FQGNSA. V lost 7 bases to trimming and J lost 5 bases; unmatched junction nucleotides: 9. CDR3 loop: CASNPRGGGETQYF. CDR3 nucleotide sequence: TGTGCCAGCAATCCCAGGGGCGGGGGGGAGACCCAGTACTTC.

This clonotype has only a few counts. The chain employs TRBV11-3 and TRBJ2-1; D is possibly TRBD1 or TRBD2 (5 bases each). Looked up from germline, CDR1 is SGHNT and CDR2 is YENEEA. The CDR3 is 16 residues long. Trimming removed 5 bases at V and 4 bases at J, with 18 bases between. The chain's CDR3 is CASSKGVSGTYNEQFF. As DNA, the CDR3 is TGTGCCAGCAGCAAAGGGGTGAGCGGAACTTACAATGAGCAGTTCTTC.

This clonotype was counted between two and nine times. The CDR3: CASSLLGGRPSSYNEQFF. DNA of the CDR3: TGTGCCAGCAGTTTATTAGGTGGACGGCCAAGCTCCTACAATGAGCAGTTCTTC. The gene calls are TRBV28 and TRBJ2-1; D is undetermined. Between the trimmed V and J ends, which lost 1 base and 0 bases, there was a span of 16 bases. Germline loops: CDR1 MDHEN, CDR2 SYDVKM. The CDR3 has 18 residues.